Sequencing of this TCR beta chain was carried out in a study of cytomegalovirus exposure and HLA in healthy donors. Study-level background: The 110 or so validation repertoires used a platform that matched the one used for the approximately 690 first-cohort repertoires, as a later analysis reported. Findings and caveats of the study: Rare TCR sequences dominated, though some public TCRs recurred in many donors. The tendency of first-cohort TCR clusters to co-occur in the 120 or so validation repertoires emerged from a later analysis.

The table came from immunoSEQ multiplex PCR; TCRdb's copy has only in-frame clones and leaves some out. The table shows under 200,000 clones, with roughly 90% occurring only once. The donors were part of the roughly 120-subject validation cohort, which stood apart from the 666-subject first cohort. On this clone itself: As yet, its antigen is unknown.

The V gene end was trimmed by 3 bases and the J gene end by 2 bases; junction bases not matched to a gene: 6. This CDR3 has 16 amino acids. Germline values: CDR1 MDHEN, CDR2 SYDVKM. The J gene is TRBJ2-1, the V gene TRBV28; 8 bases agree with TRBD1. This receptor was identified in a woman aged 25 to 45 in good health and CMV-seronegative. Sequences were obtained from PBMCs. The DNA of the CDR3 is TGTGCCAGCAGTTTGTCTCAGGGGGCAACCTACAATGAGCAGTTCTTC. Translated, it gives CASSLSQGATYNEQFF.